This TCR beta chain was sequenced during a study of T cell repertoires in cytomegalovirus infection. After removal of 1 base from V and 2 bases from J, the junction contained 1 base not matched to a gene. Germline V lookup: CDR1 LNHDA, CDR2 SQIVND (reference sequence). This CDR3 has 15 amino acids. This clonotype was observed a handful of times. The antigen is undetermined. TCRdb recomputed calls from the reads with MiXCR, one row per CDR3 protein. The sample consists of a few hundred thousand distinct CDR3 sequences, 40% of them appearing once. The sample in question was cultured PBMCs, obtained from culture after CMV antigen stimulation. The sequence derives from a human donor in good health (CMV status not recorded). Some clones in this sample may be carry-over from other donors' samples. V usage is TRBV19 and J usage is TRBJ2-5; the match to TRBD1 covers 10 bases. The CDR3 region is CASSIAGQGQETQYF. The CDR3 nucleotides read TGTGCCAGTAGTATAGCGGGACAGGGGCAAGAGACCCAGTACTTC. The complete variable domain, with remaining parts taken from reference TRBV19 and TRBJ2-5, reads DGGITQSPKYLFRKEGQNVTLSCEQNLNHDAMYWYRQDPGQGLRLIYYSQIVNDFQKGDIAEGYSVSREKKESFPLTVTSAQKNPTAFYLCASSIAGQGQETQYFGPGTRLLVL.